These T cell receptor beta chains were read from a single sample in a study of cytomegalovirus exposure and HLA in healthy donors. Clones were sequenced by immunoSEQ multiplex PCR, and TCRdb holds only the in-frame ones, with some missing. The table records roughly 120,000 clones, 75% to 90% of them present only once. The sequencing sample was made of PBMCs. These receptors came from a female donor in good health and CMV-seropositive. The CDR3 runs from the conserved cysteine through the conserved F or W. The D gene is left open where the match is weak. A row's size may be missing; if present it is once, few, many or a size class.

CDR3nt: TGTGCCAGCAGCTTCGGACTAGCGGGTACCTACAATGAGCAGTTCTTC
CDR3aa: CASSFGLAGTYNEQFF
v_gene: TRBV7-9
j_gene: TRBJ2-1
d_gene: TRBD2
abundance: .

CDR3nt: TGTGCCAGCAGTTTTGCAGGGTATGGTTCACCCCTCCACTTT
CDR3aa: CASSFAGYGSPLHF
v_gene: TRBV28
j_gene: TRBJ1-6
d_gene: .
abundance: few

CDR3nt: TGTGCCAGCAGTTACTCGAACGCGGGGGACTCAGATACGCAGTATTTT
CDR3aa: CASSYSNAGDSDTQYF
v_gene: TRBV6-5
j_gene: TRBJ2-3
d_gene: TRBD2
abundance: .

CDR3nt: TGTGCCAGCAGCTTATTTGGGGGCGGTAATTCACCCCTCCACTTT
CDR3aa: CASSLFGGGNSPLHF
v_gene: TRBV11-2
j_gene: TRBJ1-6
d_gene: .
abundance: .

CDR3nt: TGTGCCAGCAGCTTAGCAGCGGGGGGGCGGATCGGGGAGCTGTTTTTT
CDR3aa: CASSLAAGGRIGELFF
v_gene: TRBV7-6
j_gene: TRBJ2-2
d_gene: TRBD2
abundance: .

CDR3nt: TGTGCCAGCAGTTCCCCTCATACCGAGAACTATGGCTACACCTTC
CDR3aa: CASSSPHTENYGYTF
v_gene: TRBV6-5
j_gene: TRBJ1-2
d_gene: .
abundance: .

CDR3nt: TGTGCCAGCAGTGAATCAACCAACAGGGGAAGGGAAAAACTGTTTTTT
CDR3aa: CASSESTNRGREKLFF
v_gene: TRBV2
j_gene: TRBJ1-4
d_gene: TRBD1
abundance: .

CDR3nt: TGTGCCAGCAGCTTCCCCCCGACAGGCTCCAACACTGAAGCTTTCTTT
CDR3aa: CASSFPPTGSNTEAFF
v_gene: TRBV7-9
j_gene: TRBJ1-1
d_gene: .
abundance: .

CDR3nt: TGCGCCAGCAGCCAAGAGAACAGTAACTATGGCTACACCTTC
CDR3aa: CASSQENSNYGYTF
v_gene: TRBV4-1
j_gene: TRBJ1-2
d_gene: .
abundance: .

CDR3nt: TGTGCCAGCAGCGTTCGACAGGATGATTCACCCCTCCACTTT
CDR3aa: CASSVRQDDSPLHF
v_gene: TRBV9
j_gene: TRBJ1-6
d_gene: .
abundance: .

CDR3nt: TGTGCCAGCAGCCAGTCTAACTATGGCTACACCTTC
CDR3aa: CASSQSNYGYTF
v_gene: TRBV6-1
j_gene: TRBJ1-2
d_gene: .
abundance: .

CDR3nt: TGCGCCAGCAGCTTAGACCCAGCGGGGGGGAGCACAGATACGCAGTATTTT
CDR3aa: CASSLDPAGGSTDTQYF
v_gene: TRBV5-1
j_gene: TRBJ2-3
d_gene: TRBD2
abundance: .

CDR3nt: TGCGCCAGCAGCTCGAACCGACAGTTCCAAGAGACCCAGTACTTC
CDR3aa: CASSSNRQFQETQYF
v_gene: TRBV5-1
j_gene: TRBJ2-5
d_gene: .
abundance: .

CDR3nt: TGTGCCAGTTCACCCCGGGAGCGTGGGGCCAACGTCCTGACTTTC
CDR3aa: CASSPRERGANVLTF
v_gene: TRBV19
j_gene: TRBJ2-6
d_gene: .
abundance: .

CDR3nt: TGTGCCAGCAGCCCAAGATTGGCCGGGACAGGGAGCTCCTACGAGCAGTACTTC
CDR3aa: CASSPRLAGTGSSYEQYF
v_gene: TRBV4-2
j_gene: TRBJ2-7
d_gene: TRBD1
abundance: few

CDR3nt: TGCGCCAGCCTTTCTAATTTCGGACTAGCTAAAAATGAGCAGTTCTTC
CDR3aa: CASLSNFGLAKNEQFF
v_gene: TRBV5-1
j_gene: TRBJ2-1
d_gene: TRBD2
abundance: .

CDR3nt: TGTGCCAGCAGTTATGGCGGGAACGCAAACGAGCAGTACTTC
CDR3aa: CASSYGGNANEQYF
v_gene: TRBV6-5
j_gene: TRBJ2-7
d_gene: .
abundance: .

CDR3nt: TGTGCCAGCAGTGATTCAAGACTAGCGGCAACCTACGAGCAGTACTTC
CDR3aa: CASSDSRLAATYEQYF
v_gene: TRBV2
j_gene: TRBJ2-7
d_gene: TRBD2
abundance: .

CDR3nt: TGTGCCAGCAGTTACGAAGGACAGGGGCACTATGGCTACACCTTC
CDR3aa: CASSYEGQGHYGYTF
v_gene: TRBV6-6
j_gene: TRBJ1-2
d_gene: TRBD1
abundance: .

CDR3nt: TGTGCCAGCAGTTCGGACAGGGGGTATGGCTACACCTTC
CDR3aa: CASSSDRGYGYTF
v_gene: TRBV6-5
j_gene: TRBJ1-2
d_gene: TRBD1
abundance: .

CDR3nt: TGTGCCACCAGCGGCAAACAGACAGGGCAAAATGAGCAGTTCTTC
CDR3aa: CATSGKQTGQNEQFF
v_gene: TRBV15
j_gene: TRBJ2-1
d_gene: TRBD1
abundance: .

CDR3nt: TGTGCCTGGAGTGTCCGAGGCCGGGGGAGCACAGATACGCAGTATTTT
CDR3aa: CAWSVRGRGSTDTQYF
v_gene: TRBV30
j_gene: TRBJ2-3
d_gene: .
abundance: few

CDR3nt: TGTGCCAGCCTCCGGGACTGGGTTGGACAGCCCCAGCATTTT
CDR3aa: CASLRDWVGQPQHF
v_gene: TRBV19
j_gene: TRBJ1-5
d_gene: .
abundance: few

CDR3nt: TGCGCCAGCAGCTCGACAGGGGGATTGACCGGGGAGCTGTTTTTT
CDR3aa: CASSSTGGLTGELFF
v_gene: TRBV5-1
j_gene: TRBJ2-2
d_gene: TRBD1
abundance: .

CDR3nt: TGTGCCACCAGCACAAGGGGGTTTTACGAGCAGTACTTC
CDR3aa: CATSTRGFYEQYF
v_gene: TRBV15
j_gene: TRBJ2-7
d_gene: .
abundance: few

CDR3nt: TGTGCCAGCAGCTTAGGGCCAGTGAGCAATCAGCCCCAGCATTTT
CDR3aa: CASSLGPVSNQPQHF
v_gene: TRBV7-6
j_gene: TRBJ1-5
d_gene: .
abundance: .

CDR3nt: TGTGCCAGCAGTCCTTGGACAGGGCATCAGCCCCAGCATTTT
CDR3aa: CASSPWTGHQPQHF
v_gene: TRBV27
j_gene: TRBJ1-5
d_gene: TRBD1
abundance: .

CDR3nt: TGCGCCAGCGCCGGGACAGGGCACACTGAAGCTTTCTTT
CDR3aa: CASAGTGHTEAFF
v_gene: TRBV5-1
j_gene: TRBJ1-1
d_gene: TRBD1
abundance: .

CDR3nt: TGCGCCAGCAGCCAAGATTGGGGGGGGGATTACAATGAGCAGTTCTTC
CDR3aa: CASSQDWGGDYNEQFF
v_gene: TRBV4-3
j_gene: TRBJ2-1
d_gene: TRBD2
abundance: .

CDR3nt: TGTGCCATCAGTGAACCCAACGGGGGGAGGTACAATGAGCAGTTCTTC
CDR3aa: CAISEPNGGRYNEQFF
v_gene: TRBV10-3
j_gene: TRBJ2-1
d_gene: TRBD2
abundance: .

CDR3nt: TGTGCCAGCAGTTCGACAGGCCCCGAAGCTTTCTTT
CDR3aa: CASSSTGPEAFF
v_gene: TRBV6-5
j_gene: TRBJ1-1
d_gene: .
abundance: .

CDR3nt: TGTGCCAGCAGTGGACAGCGAAATGAGCAGTTCTTC
CDR3aa: CASSGQRNEQFF
v_gene: TRBV6-1
j_gene: TRBJ2-1
d_gene: .
abundance: .

CDR3nt: TGTGCCAGCAGCGGGGACTTTACCTCCTACGAGCAGTACTTC
CDR3aa: CASSGDFTSYEQYF
v_gene: TRBV9
j_gene: TRBJ2-7
d_gene: .
abundance: .

CDR3nt: TGTGCCAGCAGCTTTACCTACAGGGGGCTGAACACCGGGGAGCTGTTTTTT
CDR3aa: CASSFTYRGLNTGELFF
v_gene: TRBV7-9
j_gene: TRBJ2-2
d_gene: TRBD1
abundance: .

CDR3nt: TGTGCCAGCAGGGAAGCGGGTCCCGGGGAGACCCAGTACTTC
CDR3aa: CASREAGPGETQYF
v_gene: TRBV25-1
j_gene: TRBJ2-5
d_gene: .
abundance: .

CDR3nt: TGTGCCAGCAGCCTCCCAGGGGGGACTGAAGCTTTCTTT
CDR3aa: CASSLPGGTEAFF
v_gene: TRBV7-9
j_gene: TRBJ1-1
d_gene: TRBD1
abundance: few

CDR3nt: TGTGCCTGGAGTGTAGTGGACAGCGATGGCTACACCTTC
CDR3aa: CAWSVVDSDGYTF
v_gene: TRBV30
j_gene: TRBJ1-2
d_gene: .
abundance: .

CDR3nt: TGTGCCTGGAGTCACGGACAGGGAAGAGGTGGCTACACCTTC
CDR3aa: CAWSHGQGRGGYTF
v_gene: TRBV30
j_gene: TRBJ1-2
d_gene: TRBD1
abundance: once

CDR3nt: TGCGCCAGCAGCCAAGACAGGGGAGGGTACAATGAGCAGTTCTTC
CDR3aa: CASSQDRGGYNEQFF
v_gene: TRBV4-3
j_gene: TRBJ2-1
d_gene: .
abundance: once

CDR3nt: TGTGCCAGCAGCGTAAGGGGAGGGGGGGCCACTGAAGCTTTCTTT
CDR3aa: CASSVRGGGATEAFF
v_gene: TRBV9
j_gene: TRBJ1-1
d_gene: .
abundance: once

CDR3nt: TGTGCCAGCAGTGAACTATACAGCTCTGAAGCTTTCTTT
CDR3aa: CASSELYSSEAFF
v_gene: TRBV6-1
j_gene: TRBJ1-1
d_gene: .
abundance: .

CDR3nt: TGTGCCAGCTCACCCGCAGGGAGGTCGAATGAAAAACTGTTTTTT
CDR3aa: CASSPAGRSNEKLFF
v_gene: TRBV18
j_gene: TRBJ1-4
d_gene: .
abundance: .

CDR3nt: TGTGCCAGCAGCTCTTTGACAGGGGGCTACGAGCAGTACTTC
CDR3aa: CASSSLTGGYEQYF
v_gene: TRBV5-6
j_gene: TRBJ2-7
d_gene: TRBD1
abundance: .

CDR3nt: TGTGCCAGCAGCAAGTCTAATGGCAGGGGGAATTCACCCCTCCACTTT
CDR3aa: CASSKSNGRGNSPLHF
v_gene: TRBV21-1
j_gene: TRBJ1-6
d_gene: .
abundance: .

CDR3nt: TGCAGCGTTGAGGGGGGGTTAACAGATACGCAGTATTTT
CDR3aa: CSVEGGLTDTQYF
v_gene: TRBV29-1
j_gene: TRBJ2-3
d_gene: TRBD2
abundance: once

CDR3nt: TGTGCCAGCAACCCCAGCCAGGGGAGCTCCTACGAGCAGTGCTTC
CDR3aa: CASNPSQGSSYEQCF
v_gene: TRBV6-1
j_gene: TRBJ2-7
d_gene: .
abundance: .

CDR3nt: TGTGCCAGCAGCTGGCGACAGGGAGAAGGTCAGCCCCAGCATTTT
CDR3aa: CASSWRQGEGQPQHF
v_gene: TRBV7-8
j_gene: TRBJ1-5
d_gene: TRBD1
abundance: .